This TCR beta chain was recovered during a study of CD8 T cells in Susac syndrome. Details on this clonotype: What it binds is not known. This likely comes from a read error, as the CDR3 has no conserved phenylalanine or tryptophan at its end.

Study outcomes and limitations: The relatively small number of individuals in the TCR sequencing and HLA analysis was acknowledged by the study.

A quantity of about 0.5 to 1 ug RNA underwent reverse transcription using random hexamers. Coverage of TCR beta CDR3 amplification by immunoSEQ multiplex PCR extended to 54 Vbeta and 13 Jbeta. TCRdb ran MiXCR on the immunoSEQ multiplex PCR reads and lists one entry per CDR3 protein. The sample includes around 280,000 distinct CDR3 sequences, around 90% of them seen just once. Trimming stripped 6 bases from V and 0 bases from J, with 11 bases between. Per the germline V gene, CDR1 is SQVTM and CDR2 is ANQGSEA. This CDR3 is built from 13 residues. CD8+ and CD4+ T cells from blood underwent TCR beta sequencing, which was carried out in a high-throughput format. Bulk CD8+ and CD4+ cells came from magnetic negative isolation; CD8+ TEMRA by FACS.

The genes are TRBV29-1 and TRBJ1-2, with D perhaps matching TRBD1 (5 bases). This receptor was taken from a human donor with multiple sclerosis. The specimen sequenced was CD4+ T cells from PBMCs. The CDR3, as DNA: TGCAGCGTCCGCGGGGGGTCTAACTATGGCTACACCTCC. This sequence encodes CSVRGGSNYGYTS.